The 2 T cell receptor beta chains given below trace back to one sample, sequenced in a study of T cell responses to AZD1222 COVID-19 vaccine. TCRdb's copy holds only in-frame clones and misses some; the assay was immunoSEQ multiplex PCR. The sample consists of roughly 160,000 clones, roughly nine tenths of them appearing once. Sample: peripheral blood, taken on day 0 of AZD1222 vaccination. The receptors shown here come from an adult in good health.

V usage is TRBV18 and J usage is TRBJ2-1; 13 bases align to TRBD2. V gave up 10 bases and J gave up 0 bases; unmatched junction bases: 9. CDR3 length: 17 amino acids. The germline V gene has CDR1 KGHSH and CDR2 LQKENI. This CDR3 is CATKLAGGPGSYNEQFF. In nucleotides, the CDR3 is TGTGCCACCAAACTAGCGGGAGGGCCCGGCTCCTACAATGAGCAGTTCTTC.

This clone has just one count. This rearrangement joins TRBV27 to TRBJ2-3; 8 bases agree with TRBD2. Germline CDR1 is MNHEY and CDR2 is SMNVEV (reference sequence). This CDR3 has 15 residues. After removal of 5 bases from V and 1 base from J, the junction contained 5 bases not matched to a gene. Here the CDR3 DNA reads TGTGCCAGCAGTAAGTGGCGGGAGGGCACAGATACGCAGTATTTT. Protein: CASSKWREGTDTQYF.